This T cell receptor beta chain was obtained from a study of graft-versus-host responses after intestinal transplantation. For the study at large: Induction with anti-thymocyte globulin, then tacrolimus and steroids for around three years, was given to all recipients. Whole-study results and caveats: Within the allografts of patients who had graft-donor T cell macrochimerism, graft-versus-host to host-versus-graft clonal ratios were high. Maximum circulating GvH clone levels tracked with early post-transplant HvG decreases. GvH clones occurred in recipient marrow; some first appeared in ileum or blood.

With respect to this clone: The antigen remains undetermined.

V shed 0 bases and J 5 bases; nucleotides not matched to a gene: 2. The germline CDR1 and CDR2 sequences are MNHEY and SMNVEV (reference sequence). There are 15 residues in the CDR3. The repertoire was sequenced with immunoSEQ multiplex PCR; TCRdb's copy has only in-frame clones and lacks some. The sample records about 47,000 clones, 85% to 95% being singletons. The rearrangement uses TRBV27 and TRBJ2-7; 12 nucleotides match TRBD1. The specimen comprised unstimulated CD8+ T cells sorted from spleen or lymph node cells, sampled before transplant. This sequence was found in a human donor who was the organ donor for an intestinal transplant. The CDR3, as DNA: TGTGCCAGCAGTTTATCCGGGACAGGGGGCGACGAGCAGTACTTC. As protein: CASSLSGTGGDEQYF.